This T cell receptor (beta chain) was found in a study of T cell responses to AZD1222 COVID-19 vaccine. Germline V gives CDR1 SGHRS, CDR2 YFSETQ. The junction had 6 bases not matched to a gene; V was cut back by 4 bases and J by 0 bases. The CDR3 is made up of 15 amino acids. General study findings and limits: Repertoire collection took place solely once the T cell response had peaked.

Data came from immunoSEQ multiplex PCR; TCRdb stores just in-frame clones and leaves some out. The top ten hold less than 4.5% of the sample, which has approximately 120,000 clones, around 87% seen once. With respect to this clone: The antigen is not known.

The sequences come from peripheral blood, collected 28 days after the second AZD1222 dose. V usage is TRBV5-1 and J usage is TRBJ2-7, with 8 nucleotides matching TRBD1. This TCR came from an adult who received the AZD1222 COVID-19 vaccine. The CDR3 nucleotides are TGCGCCAGCAGCACAGGGACAGGCACCTCCTACGAGCAGTACTTC. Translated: CASSTGTGTSYEQYF.